Each of the 25 T cell receptor beta chains below was sequenced from the same sample in a study of blood T cell repertoires in COVID-19. Assay: immunoSEQ multiplex PCR; the TCRdb copy retains only in-frame clones and omits some. The table shows fewer than 250,000 clones, with almost 85% occurring only once. Input material: peripheral blood. The receptors were sampled from a woman aged 40-49 years with acute or convalescent COVID-19.

The chain combines TRBV6-4 with TRBJ2-2, with 13 nucleotides matching TRBD2. With 4 bases clipped from V and 7 bases from J, the junction kept 6 bases outside the gene matches. Germline values: CDR1 MRHNA, CDR2 SNTAGT. The CDR3 loop spans 16 amino acids. The CDR3 nucleotides are TGTGCCAGCAGTGTCTCAGGGACTAGCGGGATCGGGGAGCTGTTTTTT. Its protein product is CASSVSGTSGIGELFF.

The V and J genes are TRBV7-9 and TRBJ1-1; D gene uncertain. Germline V CDR1 and CDR2: SEHNR, FQNEAQ (reference sequence). The V and J ends lost 5 bases and 5 bases respectively, with 6 bases between them. The CDR3 totals 11 residues. The CDR3 DNA follows: TGTGCCAGCAGCCACGGGACTGAAGCTTTCTTT. The encoded protein is CASSHGTEAFF.

CDR3 in amino acids: CASSPETNYGYTF. DNA of the CDR3: TGTGCCAGCTCACCGGAGACTAACTATGGCTACACCTTC. J is TRBJ1-2 and V is TRBV18, with no clear D. The V gene's germline CDR1 is KGHSH and CDR2 LQKENI. The CDR3 extends over 13 amino acids. Deletions cut 3 bases from V and 0 bases from J, with 5 bases between.

The V call is TRBV18, the J call TRBJ2-1, with no clear D. The CDR3 covers 19 residues. Per germline, CDR1 KGHSH and CDR2 LQKENI. V was shortened by 5 bases and J by 0 bases, with 23 bases between the two germline ends. CDR3 in DNA: TGTGCCAGCTCATCCCTGGAGTTCATACCCGGCATCTCCTACAATGAGCAGTTCTTC. Its protein product is CASSSLEFIPGISYNEQFF.

The rearrangement uses TRBV30 and TRBJ1-6; 9 bases line up with TRBD1. The V gene's germline CDR1 is GTSNPN and CDR2 SVGIG (reference sequence). J lost 8 bases, V lost 2 bases, and 7 bases had no gene match. The CDR3 consists of 15 residues. The CDR3 loop reads CAWSLWGQGDSPLHF. CDR3 coding DNA: TGTGCCTGGAGTTTGTGGGGACAGGGTGATTCACCCCTCCACTTT.

This chain connects TRBV25-1 to TRBJ1-1; D is ambiguous. CDR1 is MGHDK and CDR2 is SYGVNS in the germline V gene. V was trimmed by 3 bases and J by 7 bases, leaving 12 bases between them. The CDR3 length is 13 residues. The CDR3 loop is CASSEVSGDEAFF. As DNA, the CDR3 is TGTGCCAGCAGTGAGGTTTCGGGAGATGAAGCTTTCTTT.

This clone was observed a few times. V gene TRBV29-1 combines with J gene TRBJ1-2, with D unresolved. CDR3 size: 9 residues. The V gene's germline CDR1 is SQVTM and CDR2 ANQGSEA. The CDR3 DNA follows: TGCTCCGCTAACTATGGCTACACCTTC. Residues: CSANYGYTF. Drawing the rest from reference TRBV29-1 and TRBJ1-2, the complete variable domain is SAVISQKPSRDICQRGTSLTIQCQVDSQVTMMFWYRQQPGQSLTLIATANQGSEATYESGFVIDKFPISRPNLTFSTLTVSNMSPEDSSIYLCSANYGYTFGSGTRLTVV.

V usage is TRBV6-5 and J usage is TRBJ1-6; 9 nucleotides line up with TRBD1. The CDR3 is 16 amino acids. Germline V lookup: CDR1 MNHEY, CDR2 SVGAGI. V shed 4 bases, J shed 8 bases, and the junction held 9 bases outside the gene matches. The CDR3 spells CASSSMDGTGYSPLHF. The CDR3 nucleotides read TGTGCCAGCAGTTCCATGGATGGGACAGGGTATTCACCCCTCCACTTT.

The sample holds one count of this clone. V is TRBV11-2 and J is TRBJ2-7; tentative D call: TRBD1 (5 bases). The germline V and J ends were trimmed by 5 bases and 0 bases, with 20 bases remaining between them. CDR3 length equals 17 residues. Germline assignment: CDR1 SGHAT and CDR2 FQNNGV. CDR3 residues: CASSHTFSTEVSYEQYF. The CDR3 bases are TGTGCCAGCAGCCATACTTTCTCGACAGAGGTCTCCTACGAGCAGTACTTC.

The J gene is TRBJ2-5, the V gene TRBV24-1; the D gene is possibly TRBD1 (5 bases). The CDR3 has 16 residues. Germline V gives CDR1 KGHDR, CDR2 SFDVKD. V was cut by 3 bases and J by 4 bases, with 17 bases left in between. CDR3 in DNA: TGTGCCACCAGTGATGCCGGAACAGGTGGGGCAGAGACCCAGTACTTC. Its protein product is CATSDAGTGGAETQYF.

The rearrangement links TRBV13 to TRBJ2-3, with 11 positions matching TRBD2. The CDR3 is made up of 17 amino acids. The germline V gene encodes CDR1 PRHDT and CDR2 FYEKMQ (reference sequence). The V segment lost 3 bases and the J segment 0 bases; nucleotides outside the gene matches: 5. CDR3 region: CASSLGWTSGSTDTQYF. DNA for the CDR3: TGTGCCAGCAGCTTGGGATGGACTAGCGGGAGCACAGATACGCAGTATTTT.

The V gene is TRBV6-6, the J gene TRBJ2-1; D is perhaps TRBD1 (7 bases). Per the germline V gene, CDR1 is MNHNY and CDR2 is SVGAGI (reference sequence). V lost 2 bases and J 7 bases, leaving 12 bases between the germline ends. CDR3 length equals 14 residues. The CDR3 loop is CASSYGQGGNEQFF. CDR3 bases: TGTGCCAGCAGTTACGGGCAGGGGGGAAATGAGCAGTTCTTC.

The V and J genes are TRBV2 and TRBJ1-4; TRBD1 matches at 9 bases. CDR3 length: 18 amino acids. The germline gives CDR1 SNHLY, CDR2 FYNNEI. Trimming at V came to 2 bases and at J to 8 bases, leaving 15 bases not matched to a gene. DNA of the CDR3: TGTGCCAGCAGTGAATTTATAGGGTTACGCACAGGGGGCGAAAAACTGTTTTTT. Protein sequence: CASSEFIGLRTGGEKLFF.

The V call is TRBV2, the J call TRBJ2-7; 9 bases are shared with TRBD2. Trimming cost V 3 bases and J 3 bases; bases outside gene matches: 6. CDR1 and CDR2 (germline): SNHLY, FYNNEI. This CDR3 spans 15 amino acids. CDR3 DNA: TGTGCCAGCAGTGAGCCAGCGGGGGGACTCTACGAGCAGTACTTC. This translates into CASSEPAGGLYEQYF.

The chain employs TRBV21-1 and TRBJ2-3; TRBD2 was called by the table and not checked on the DNA. TRBV21-1 is a known pseudogene. The CDR3 totals 17 residues. The CDR3 nucleotides read TGTGCCAGCAGCCAAACCCGAGGCGCTAGCGGGACAGATACGCAGTATTTT. The encoded protein is CASSQTRGASGTDTQYF.

The chain uses TRBV5-1 and TRBJ1-2; the D gene is possibly TRBD1 (5 bases). Trimming took off 2 bases at V and 8 bases at J, with 19 bases between the two ends. CDR3 length equals 15 residues. The germline V gene has CDR1 SGHRS and CDR2 YFSETQ. CDR3: CASSLATDTMSGYTF. For the CDR3, the DNA is TGCGCCAGCAGCTTAGCGACAGATACTATGAGCGGCTACACCTTC.

The J gene is TRBJ1-3, the V gene TRBV5-1, with TRBD1 matching over 9 bases. CDR1 SGHRS and CDR2 YFSETQ come from the germline V gene. Trimming took 4 bases from V and 5 from J; bases not matched to a gene: 10. The CDR3 consists of 16 residues. The CDR3 here is CASSPRDRDGRNTIYF. DNA for the CDR3: TGCGCCAGCAGCCCCCGGGACAGGGACGGTCGAAACACCATATATTTT.

The rearrangement links TRBV25-1 to TRBJ1-2, with TRBD1 matching over 12 bases. Germline CDR1 and CDR2: MGHDK and SYGVNS. This CDR3 contains 16 residues. V lost 6 bases to trimming and J lost 4 bases; unmatched junction nucleotides: 9. This chain's CDR3 is CASRWDRGRLLYGYTF. DNA for the CDR3: TGTGCCAGCAGGTGGGACAGGGGGCGCCTACTCTATGGCTACACCTTC.

The CDR3 loop is CASSGRTGGIYGYTF. The CDR3 DNA follows: TGCGCCAGCAGCGGGCGGACAGGGGGCATCTATGGCTACACCTTC. The genes are TRBV5-1 and TRBJ1-2, with 11 bases that match TRBD1. The germline CDR1 and CDR2 sequences are SGHRS and YFSETQ. The ends lost 4 bases at V and 4 bases at J; junction bases unmatched: 6. The CDR3 has 15 amino acids.

In nucleotides, the CDR3 is TGTGCCAGCAGCCAGGGGATGGGAAATTCACCCCTCCACTTT. This encodes CASSQGMGNSPLHF. The rearrangement links TRBV6-2 or TRBV6-3 to TRBJ1-6; perhaps TRBD1 as D (6 bases). CDR1 is MNHEY, CDR2 SVGEGT, per germline. The CDR3 consists of 14 residues. Trimming removed 6 bases from V and 7 bases from J, with 13 bases in between.

V usage is TRBV14 and J usage is TRBJ2-3, with D possibly TRBD1 on 6 matching bases. CDR3 length equals 16 residues. Trimming cost V 4 bases and J 0 bases, with 14 bases left between them. Germline V gene lookup returns CDR1 SGHDN and CDR2 FVKESK. The CDR3 DNA follows: TGTGCCAGCAGCCCGCGGAGACAGGCTAGCACAGATACGCAGTATTTT. Residues: CASSPRRQASTDTQYF. Filled out from reference TRBV14 and TRBJ2-3, the complete variable domain reads EAGVTQFPSHSVIEKGQTVTLRCDPISGHDNLYWYRRVMGKEIKFLLHFVKESKQDESGMPNNRFLAERTGGTYSTLKVQPAELEDSGVYFCASSPRRQASTDTQYFGPGTRLTVL.

This chain links TRBV19 with TRBJ2-6; TRBD1 matches at 8 bases. The V segment lost 7 bases and the J segment 2 bases; nucleotides outside the gene matches: 7. This CDR3 has 16 residues. CDR1 LNHDA and CDR2 SQIVND come from the germline V gene (reference sequence). CDR3 nucleotide sequence: TGTGCCAGTACCCGTCGGACAGGGACTGGGGCCAACGTCCTGACTTTC. Translation gives CASTRRTGTGANVLTF.

The chain carries TRBV4-1 and TRBJ1-5; D might be TRBD1 (6 bases). V was clipped by 3 bases and J by 3 bases, with 18 bases between them. The CDR3 has 17 residues. Germline values: CDR1 MGHRA, CDR2 YSYEKL. This CDR3 reads CASSQGLKGQTNQPQHF. DNA of the CDR3: TGCGCCAGCAGCCAGGGTCTCAAGGGACAAACCAATCAGCCCCAGCATTTT.

V usage is TRBV6-4 and J usage is TRBJ2-2; TRBD2 agrees at 9 bases. The CDR3 runs to 15 residues. V shed 5 bases and J 1 base; nucleotides not matched to a gene: 2. Germline CDR1 is MRHNA and CDR2 is SNTAGT. CDR3 region: CASSPTSGNTGELFF. CDR3 sequence (DNA): TGTGCCAGCAGTCCGACTAGCGGGAACACCGGGGAGCTGTTTTTT.

The chain couples TRBV11-1 to TRBJ2-6; possible D gene TRBD1, 5 bases. The germline V and J ends were trimmed by 7 bases and 0 bases, with 13 bases remaining between them. Germline V lookup: CDR1 SGHAT, CDR2 FQDESV (reference sequence). There are 16 residues in the CDR3. CDR3 region: CASNADRHSGANVLTF. The CDR3 nucleotides are TGTGCCAGCAACGCCGACAGACACTCTGGGGCCAACGTCCTGACTTTC.